This T cell receptor (beta chain) was identified during a study of T cell repertoires in Merkel cell carcinoma (dated by TCRdb to between 2018 and 2021). Concerning the study at large: The study excluded patients who had received intralesional immunotherapy or systemic immune checkpoint blockade before the biopsy. MCPyV-specific clonotypes were first defined by tetramer sorting, cloning and paired TCR sequencing of expanded tumor-infiltrating lymphocytes. Inclusion required a diagnosis of MCPyV-positive Merkel cell carcinoma and successful in vitro expansion of tumor-infiltrating lymphocytes.

TRB CDR3 sequencing and data processing of tumor genomic DNA were performed with the immunoSEQ assay. TCRdb retrieved this table from immuneACCESS and kept in-frame rearrangements only. Not all clones are present; in checked studies, unresolved V genes account for under half, and no reason is known for the remainder. The sample table holds more than 12,000 clones, of which roughly four fifths were seen once. Of the sample, approximately 17% is held by the ten largest clones. Comment on this clone: Its antigen is unknown. Per-base quality was not reported, and no clone a single base away is much larger than it.

Every study subject tested positive for serum antibodies to T-antigen and had biopsy-confirmed Merkel cell carcinoma that was MCPyV-positive. Genomic DNA was extracted from about 6 adjacent 10-micron frozen tumor sections without cell sorting or culture. Tumor biopsy tissue of roughly 5 x 5 x 5 mm was frozen in optimal cutting temperature compound. Hematoxylin and eosin scout sections confirmed abundant Merkel cell carcinoma and infiltrating cells in the frozen biopsy. Relative to germline, V is 3 bases shorter and J is 3 bases shorter, with 15 bases between their ends. From the cysteine through the phenylalanine, the CDR3 covers 16 amino acids. Left in the record is the CDR3 DNA by itself, 48 bases read in frame from the first base. Overall study outcomes, separate from this receptor: Normal tissue biopsies were not studied.

The clonotype originates from an adult with Merkel cell carcinoma. Sequencing was carried out using tumor tissue. This receptor chain uses TRBV23-1 and TRBJ1-3, with no reliable assignment of the D segment. TRBV23-1 is recorded as an ORF, its role being uncertain. The sequenced DNA: TGCGCCAGCAGTCAGGGAAAACCGACGCGTGGAAACACCATATATTTT. Translated, it gives CASSQGKPTRGNTIYF.